The clone carrying this TCR beta chain appeared a few times. The sample is drawn from a study of T cell clonotyping in hematopoietic cell transplantation. V lost 4 bases and J lost 2, with 16 bases in between. Germline V lookup: CDR1 SGHDT, CDR2 YYEEEE. The CDR3 consists of 15 residues. Method: immunoSEQ multiplex PCR; TCRdb's copy keeps in-frame clones and lacks some. Among 15,000 to 20,000 clones listed, 65% to 80% were seen once. This rearrangement joins TRBV5-6 to TRBJ2-7; TRBD2 might be the D (7 bases). This receptor was identified in a man in his sixties in good health. Some clones in this sample may be carry-over from other donors' samples. Sample: peripheral blood mononuclear cells. The DNA for the CDR3 is TGTGCCAGCAGCGGGGGGGAGGGGGAACCCTACGAGCAGTACTTC. Its protein product is CASSGGEGEPYEQYF.